This section outlines one TCR beta chain sequence together with its context. Its antigen is unknown. An end of the junction differs from the germline gene, which may be a read error. This sample stems from a study of blood T cells in healthy people across ages. Study-wide points: Getting older went along with TCR beta diversity per million T cells dropping roughly linearly. What prevented conclusive comparison of naive and antigen-experienced cells was that PBMCs were unsorted. As naive T cell percentage varied, TCR beta diversity correlated strongly with it.

Sample-barcoded 5' priming and a J-beta primer mix drove a second PCR of 7 to 11 cycles. One entry per CDR3 protein, called by TCRdb with MiXCR from the 5' RACE reads. The sample includes about 700,000 distinct CDR3 sequences, less than 40% of them seen just once. This CDR3 has 16 amino acids. The germline V gene has CDR1 SGHRS and CDR2 YFSETQ. Sample: blood. The clonotype comes from a woman aged 80 or over in good health. The chain carries TRBV5-1 and TRBJ2-2; a possible D gene is TRBD1 (5 bases). CDR3 amino acids: CANSLDTRANTGELFF. The DNA of the CDR3 is TGCGCCAACAGCTTGGATACCAGGGCGAACACCGGGGAGCTGTTTTTT. Complete variable domain (other parts from reference TRBV5-1 and TRBJ2-2): KAGVTQTPRYLIKTRGQQVTLSCSPISGHRSVSWYQQTPGQGLQFLFEYFSETQRNKGNFPGRFSGRQFSNSRSEMNVSTLELGDSALYLCANSLDTRANTGELFFGEGSRLTVL.